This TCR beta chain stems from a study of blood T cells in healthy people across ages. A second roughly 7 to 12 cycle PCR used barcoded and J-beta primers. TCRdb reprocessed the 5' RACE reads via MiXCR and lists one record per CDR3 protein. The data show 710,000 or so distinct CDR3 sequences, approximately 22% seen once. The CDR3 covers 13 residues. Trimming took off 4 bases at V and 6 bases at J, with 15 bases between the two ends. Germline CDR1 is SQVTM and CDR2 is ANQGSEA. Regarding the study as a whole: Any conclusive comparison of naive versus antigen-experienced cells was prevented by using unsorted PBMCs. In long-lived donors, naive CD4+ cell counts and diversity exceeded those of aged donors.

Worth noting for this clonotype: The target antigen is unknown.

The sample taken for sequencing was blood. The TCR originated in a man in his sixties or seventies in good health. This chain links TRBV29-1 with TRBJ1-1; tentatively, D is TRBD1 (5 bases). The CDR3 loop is CSVVRDLGAEAFF. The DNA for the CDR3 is TGCAGCGTTGTGCGGGACCTAGGCGCTGAAGCTTTCTTT.